The entry below gives a single TCR beta chain sequence along with its context. What it recognizes is unknown. The data stem from a study of CD8 T cells in ankylosing spondylitis. General study points: Ankylosing spondylitis blood appeared to be characterized by a TCR beta motif of fewer than ten highly homologous variants.

Each CDR3 protein gets one entry after TCRdb re-called the 5' RACE reads with MiXCR. The table lists 800,000 to 900,000 distinct CDR3 sequences, approximately 10% of them singletons. CDR1 and CDR2 from the germline V gene are SQVTM and ANQGSEA. The CDR3 has 14 residues. The germline V and J ends were trimmed by 4 bases and 1 base, with 8 bases remaining between them. The TCR comes from a male donor with ankylosing spondylitis. The V and J genes are TRBV29-1 and TRBJ2-6; D not resolved. The sequenced sample consisted of blood, either unsorted or a sorted T cell fraction (not recorded which). This CDR3 reads CSVGRASGANVLTF. DNA of the CDR3: TGCAGCGTTGGTCGGGCATCTGGGGCCAACGTCCTGACTTTC.